This T cell receptor (beta chain) was documented in a study of CD8+ T cells in alopecia areata. Reverse transcription of extracted RNA yielded cDNA, which provided the sequencing template. The data were produced by immunoSEQ multiplex PCR, yet TCRdb's version contains in-frame clones alone and is incomplete. The sample has about 210,000 clones, approximately 67% seen once. Indicated treatment: oral pan-JAK inhibitor, 5-10 mg twice daily. CDR3 length: 17 residues. Germline CDR1 reads LNHNV; CDR2 reads YYDKDF (reference sequence). V was clipped by 3 bases and J by 3 bases, with 19 bases between them. The clonotype was recovered from a human donor with alopecia areata. This chain connects TRBV15 to TRBJ2-3, with a weak D call TRBD1 (6 bases). The material was CD4+ T cells sorted from blood, obtained between weeks 43 and 45, from a patient treated with tofacitinib. The chain's CDR3 is CATSSGSQGPGTDTQYF. DNA for the CDR3: TGTGCCACCAGCAGTGGGTCCCAGGGGCCCGGAACAGATACGCAGTATTTT.